The 27 T cell receptor beta chains below come from one sample, sequenced in a study of neoadjuvant anti-PD-1 for oral cavity cancer. Generated by immunoSEQ multiplex PCR, the TCRdb table keeps only in-frame clones and is missing some. This sample yields around 35,000 clones, of which about 36% are seen a single time; roughly a sixth belongs to the top ten. Time point reported: after neoadjuvant nivolumab, at surgical resection. The sample consisted of tumor tissue, taken after nivolumab (anti-PD-1) treatment. These receptors were collected from a person between 40 and 79 years old with oral cavity squamous cell carcinoma.

CDR3 loop: CASSSIQGAWSPLHF. The CDR3 coding sequence is TGTGCCAGCAGTTCCATCCAGGGGGCATGGTCACCCCTCCACTTT. The chain joins TRBV27 to TRBJ1-6; 8 bases line up with TRBD1. Germline V gene lookup returns CDR1 MNHEY and CDR2 SMNVEV (reference sequence). The V gene end was trimmed by 4 bases and the J gene end by 10 bases; junction bases not matched to a gene: 9. The CDR3 runs to 15 residues.

The gene calls are TRBV25-1 and TRBJ1-4; D gene ambiguous. Trimming stripped 6 bases from V and 2 bases from J, with 13 bases between. Germline assignment: CDR1 MGHDK and CDR2 SYGVNS. The CDR3 is 15 residues long. The CDR3 DNA follows: TGTGCCAGCAGGGCCGGAGTCACCACTAATGAAAAACTGTTTTTT. This gives the protein CASRAGVTTNEKLFF.

The rearrangement uses TRBV19 and TRBJ2-3, with D possibly called TRBD1 or TRBD2 (6 bases each). CDR1 and CDR2 (germline): LNHDA, SQIVND (reference sequence). The CDR3 runs to 15 residues. Trimming pared 6 bases from V and 0 bases from J, leaving 13 bases between. In DNA form, the CDR3 reads TGTGCCAGTAGCGGAAGGGGGGCTAGCACAGATACGCAGTATTTT. Translated, it gives CASSGRGASTDTQYF. The complete variable domain, with remaining parts taken from reference TRBV19 and TRBJ2-3, reads DGGITQSPKYLFRKEGQNVTLSCEQNLNHDAMYWYRQDPGQGLRLIYYSQIVNDFQKGDIAEGYSVSREKKESFPLTVTSAQKNPTAFYLCASSGRGASTDTQYFGPGTRLTVL.

The gene calls are TRBV30 and TRBJ1-4, with 7 bases identical to TRBD1. Germline loops: CDR1 GTSNPN, CDR2 SVGIG (reference sequence). The CDR3 is 14 amino acids. V was pared by 1 base and J by 4 bases, with 3 bases of the junction left unmatched. CDR3 nucleotides: TGTGCCTGGAGTGGGGACAGCCTTAATGAAAAACTGTTTTTT. It yields the protein CAWSGDSLNEKLFF.

This chain joins TRBV6-5 and TRBJ1-3; no reliable D call. Trimming took 2 bases from V and 0 from J, leaving 11 bases between them. CDR1 is MNHEY, CDR2 SVGAGI, per germline. The CDR3 has 16 residues. In DNA form, the CDR3 reads TGTGCCAGCAGTTACGGGCCTATTTTCTCTGGAAACACCATATATTTT. The encoded protein is CASSYGPIFSGNTIYF.

This clone was seen many times. This rearrangement joins TRBV11-2 to TRBJ1-2, with D unresolved. The germline V and J ends were trimmed by 2 bases and 6 bases, with 10 bases remaining between them. There are 13 residues in the CDR3. Germline V CDR1 and CDR2: SGHAT, FQNNGV. The CDR3: CASSLRQSDGYTF. As DNA, the CDR3 is TGTGCCAGCAGCTTAAGGCAATCGGATGGCTACACCTTC.

V gene TRBV29-1 combines with J gene TRBJ2-5; D perhaps matches TRBD2 (5 bases). This CDR3 has 12 amino acids. Germline CDR1 and CDR2: SQVTM and ANQGSEA. V gave up 6 bases and J gave up 6 bases, with 14 bases separating them. The CDR3 nucleotides read TGCAGCGTGGAGGCTGGAGAGAAGACCCAGTACTTC. It translates to CSVEAGEKTQYF.

This clone was found many times. CDR3 region: CAWSPALNQPQHF. The CDR3 bases are TGTGCCTGGAGTCCTGCCTTAAATCAGCCCCAGCATTTT. The J gene is TRBJ1-5, the V gene TRBV30; D gene uncertain. The CDR3 has 13 amino acids. Trimming stripped 2 bases from V and 4 bases from J, with 9 bases between. Germline CDR1 is GTSNPN and CDR2 is SVGIG (reference sequence).

This clone occurred a few times. Other nucleotide sequences from this sample produce the same CDR3. CDR3 residues: CAWNRGGNNQPQHF. The DNA of the CDR3 is TGTGCCTGGAATAGGGGAGGGAATAATCAGCCCCAGCATTTT. V usage is TRBV30 and J usage is TRBJ1-5, with a weak D call TRBD1 (5 bases). Per the germline V gene, CDR1 is GTSNPN and CDR2 is SVGIG (reference sequence). Trimming removed 4 bases from V and 4 bases from J, with 14 bases in between. CDR3 length equals 14 residues. The whole variable domain, filled in from reference TRBV30 and TRBJ1-5, reads SQTIHQWPATLVQPVGSPLSLECTVEGTSNPNLYWYRQAAGRGLQLLFYSVGIGQISSEVPQNLSASRPQDRQFILSSKKLLLSDSGFYLCAWNRGGNNQPQHFGDGTRLSIL.

The chain carries TRBV30 and TRBJ1-4; maybe TRBD1 (6 bases). The CDR3 is made up of 14 amino acids. Trimming cost V 4 bases and J 7 bases, with 16 bases left between them. Germline V gene sequence: CDR1 GTSNPN, CDR2 SVGIG (reference sequence). The CDR3 region is CAWTMGRGSEKLFF. CDR3 nucleotide sequence: TGTGCCTGGACAATGGGCAGGGGAAGTGAAAAACTGTTTTTT.

This clone has only a few counts. The chain carries TRBV5-1 and TRBJ2-6; D might be TRBD1 (6 bases). This CDR3 has 15 amino acids. V gave up 2 bases and J gave up 0 bases, with 6 bases separating them. The germline V gene has CDR1 SGHRS and CDR2 YFSETQ. Here the CDR3 reads CASSLGGSGANVLTF. The CDR3 nucleotides are TGCGCCAGCAGCTTAGGGGGCTCTGGGGCCAACGTCCTGACTTTC.

The chain employs TRBV7-9 and TRBJ1-1; 7 positions match TRBD1. The CDR3 length is 16 residues. Germline V gene sequence: CDR1 SEHNR, CDR2 FQNEAQ (reference sequence). J lost 5 bases, V lost 1 base, and 10 bases had no gene match. The CDR3 is CASSLDEGAMGTEAFF. As DNA, the CDR3 is TGTGCCAGCAGCTTAGACGAGGGGGCGATGGGTACTGAAGCTTTCTTT.

The chain couples TRBV7-9 to TRBJ1-2; 9 bases align to TRBD1. This CDR3 comprises 15 residues. V lost 3 bases to trimming and J lost 4 bases; unmatched junction nucleotides: 6. The germline CDR1 and CDR2 sequences are SEHNR and FQNEAQ (reference sequence). The chain's CDR3 is CASSFTGGNSYGYTF. The DNA for the CDR3 is TGTGCCAGCAGCTTCACAGGGGGCAATTCCTATGGCTACACCTTC. Combining the CDR3 with reference TRBV7-9 and TRBJ1-2 gives the whole variable domain DTGVSQNPRHKITKRGQNVTFRCDPISEHNRLYWYRQTLGQGPEFLTYFQNEAQLEKSRLLSDRFSAERPKGSFSTLEIQRTEQGDSAMYLCASSFTGGNSYGYTFGSGTRLTVV.

The chain uses TRBV6-5 and TRBJ2-7; the match to TRBD2 covers 8 bases. V was clipped by 4 bases and J by 2 bases; unmatched bases: 7. CDR1 is MNHEY, CDR2 SVGAGI, per germline. The CDR3 covers 15 residues. The CDR3 is CASSSDTSGPYEQYF. CDR3 nucleotide sequence: TGTGCCAGCAGTTCGGACACTAGCGGTCCCTACGAGCAGTACTTC.

The table lists this clone with a few counts. V and J are TRBV11-2 and TRBJ2-3; D not resolved. The CDR3 runs to 13 residues. The V gene's germline CDR1 is SGHAT and CDR2 FQNNGV. Trimming stripped 3 bases from V and 1 base from J, with 5 bases between. The CDR3 protein is CASSFGGTDTQYF. Here the CDR3 DNA reads TGTGCCAGCAGCTTTGGCGGCACAGATACGCAGTATTTT.

This clone was counted only a few times. The CDR3: CATGMGQGDQPQHF. As DNA, the CDR3 is TGTGCCACCGGAATGGGACAGGGAGATCAGCCCCAGCATTTT. The J gene is TRBJ1-5, the V gene TRBV10-3; 9 nucleotides line up with TRBD1. CDR1 and CDR2 (germline): ENHRY, SYGVKD. The CDR3 has 14 amino acids. With 10 bases clipped from V and 5 bases from J, the junction kept 9 bases outside the gene matches.

V is TRBV9 and J is TRBJ1-2, with D perhaps matching TRBD1 (5 bases). This CDR3 has 17 residues. Trimming cost V 2 bases and J 1 base, with 18 bases left between them. CDR1 and CDR2 from the germline V gene are SGDLS and YYNGEE. The CDR3 sequence is CASSVSADAGVNYGYTF. CDR3 DNA: TGTGCCAGCAGCGTCTCGGCAGATGCGGGGGTTAACTATGGCTACACCTTC.

The chain uses TRBV5-1 and TRBJ2-3; D gene uncertain. The CDR3 length is 15 residues. CDR1 SGHRS and CDR2 YFSETQ come from the germline V gene. Trimming removed 1 base from V and 0 bases from J, with 9 bases in between. CDR3 nucleotide sequence: TGCGCCAGCAGCTTGACTACCCCCAGCACAGATACGCAGTATTTT. This gives the protein CASSLTTPSTDTQYF.

This clone was seen ten or more times. The chain links TRBV7-9 to TRBJ1-2; a possible D gene is TRBD1 (5 bases). The CDR3 contains 16 residues. Trimming took 0 bases from V and 8 from J, leaving 19 bases between them. Germline V gene data show CDR1 as SEHNR and CDR2 as FQNEAQ (reference sequence). For the CDR3, the DNA is TGTGCCAGCAGCTTAGCCTACAGCGACAGAACGGGAGGCTACACCTTC. It translates to CASSLAYSDRTGGYTF.

This clone was detected only a few times. The chain recombines TRBV9 with TRBJ1-2; D remains unclear. Deletions cut 0 bases from V and 3 bases from J, with 9 bases between. This CDR3 has 14 amino acids. Germline lookup yields CDR1 SGDLS and CDR2 YYNGEE. CDR3 sequence: CASSVERDDYGYTF. CDR3 nucleotides: TGTGCCAGCAGCGTAGAAAGGGATGACTATGGCTACACCTTC.

This clone was counted only a few times. The CDR3 region has the DNA TGCGCCAGCAGCAGGGACAGGACTAATGAAAAACTGTTTTTT. Protein sequence: CASSRDRTNEKLFF. This chain connects TRBV5-1 to TRBJ1-4; 8 bases agree with TRBD1. Per germline, CDR1 SGHRS and CDR2 YFSETQ. The ends lost 4 bases at V and 2 bases at J; junction bases unmatched: 1. The CDR3 is 14 residues long.

This clone was found a few times. The rearrangement joins TRBV5-5 to TRBJ1-1, with D unclear. This CDR3 comprises 16 residues. Germline loops: CDR1 SGHKS, CDR2 YYEKEE (reference sequence). Trimming removed 2 bases from V and 7 bases from J, with 21 bases in between. CDR3 loop: CASSLRPTTLSGEAFF. The CDR3 coding sequence is TGTGCCAGCAGCTTAAGACCTACAACCCTCTCAGGTGAAGCTTTCTTT.

The V gene is TRBV10-2, the J gene TRBJ2-5; 9 nucleotides align to TRBD2. There are 17 residues in the CDR3. V shed 8 bases, J shed 2 bases, and the junction held 15 bases outside the gene matches. Germline V gene sequence: CDR1 WSHSY, CDR2 SAAADI. The CDR3 nucleotides read TGCGCCAGCGGGGGAGGGGGGAGCGGGAGGCTACAAGAGACCCAGTACTTC. This gives the protein CASGGGGSGRLQETQYF.

This sequence joins TRBV5-1 and TRBJ2-2; 9 bases are shared with TRBD1. The CDR3 is 16 residues long. The germline V gene encodes CDR1 SGHRS and CDR2 YFSETQ. The ends lost 1 base at V and 6 bases at J; junction bases unmatched: 7. The CDR3 region has the DNA TGCGCCAGCAGCTTGTCGGGACAGGGTGGTCCCGGGGAGCTGTTTTTT. Its protein is CASSLSGQGGPGELFF.

This clone is large (0.1 to 1%) within its sample. The V call is TRBV6-6, the J call TRBJ2-1; D might be TRBD1 (5 bases). This CDR3 is built from 14 residues. V was pared by 2 bases and J by 3 bases, with 8 bases between. Germline V gene lookup returns CDR1 MNHNY and CDR2 SVGAGI (reference sequence). CDR3 amino acids: CASSYTRVYNEQFF. In nucleotides, the CDR3 is TGTGCCAGCAGTTACACCAGGGTCTACAATGAGCAGTTCTTC.

V is TRBV5-1 and J is TRBJ2-7; the match to TRBD2 covers 11 bases. Germline loops: CDR1 SGHRS, CDR2 YFSETQ. The V gene end was trimmed by 3 bases and the J gene end by 3 bases; junction bases not matched to a gene: 11. CDR3 length: 17 amino acids. CDR3 amino acids: CASSWIPSGGQHYEQYF. The DNA for the CDR3 is TGCGCCAGCAGCTGGATCCCTAGCGGGGGGCAACACTACGAGCAGTACTTC.

The V and J genes are TRBV5-8 and TRBJ1-2, with TRBD1 matching over 8 bases. The CDR3 is made up of 17 amino acids. The germline CDR1 and CDR2 sequences are SGHTS and YDEGEE. J was trimmed by 5 bases and V by 4 bases; bases with no gene match: 16. CDR3 sequence: CASSRGLGWTGSYGYTF. The CDR3 DNA reads TGTGCCAGCAGCCGTGGACTGGGGTGGACAGGGTCTTATGGCTACACCTTC.